This T cell receptor beta chain derives from a study of T cell changes during pregnancy in multiple sclerosis. This table comes from immunoSEQ multiplex PCR, and its TCRdb copy is limited to in-frame clones, with some not included. Of tens of thousands of clones listed, approximately 88% are singletons. This clone was seen a handful of times. The starting material was peripheral blood, obtained in the first trimester of pregnancy. The TCR sequence derives from a female donor with multiple sclerosis, enrolled in a pregnancy study.

In DNA, the CDR3 is TGTGCCTGGGCTCTTGACGGCGGGAACTATGGCTACACCTTC. It specifies CAWALDGGNYGYTF. The chain carries TRBV30 and TRBJ1-2, with no clear D. V lost 5 bases and J lost 2, with 15 bases in between. The CDR3 contains 14 residues. Germline CDR1 reads GTSNPN; CDR2 reads SVGIG (reference sequence). The full variable domain, in which reference TRBV30 and TRBJ1-2 provide the parts outside the CDR3, is SQTIHQWPATLVQPVGSPLSLECTVEGTSNPNLYWYRQAAGRGLQLLFYSVGIGQISSEVPQNLSASRPQDRQFILSSKKLLLSDSGFYLCAWALDGGNYGYTFGSGTRLTVV.